Listed below are T cell receptor beta chains from one sample, sequenced in a study of shared clonotypes between healthy human individuals. TCRdb's table, derived via immunoSEQ multiplex PCR, lists solely in-frame clones and lacks some. The sample lists 2 million or so clones, approximately 94% occurring once. The sequenced sample consisted of naive CD8+ T cells sorted from blood. Receptors were obtained from a man aged 18 to 30 in good health. CDR3s include the opening cysteine and the closing phenylalanine or tryptophan. The order of the fields is CDR3 protein, CDR3 DNA, V gene, J gene, clone size, D gene. The D gene is left open where the match is weak. Part of the rows lack a size; the others show once, few, many or a class for expanded clones.

CDR3 protein: CASSAGLAGEQYF
CDR3 DNA: TGTGCCAGCAGCGCGGGACTAGCGGGGGAGCAGTACTTC
V gene: TRBV7-9
J gene: TRBJ2-7
clone size: -
D gene: TRBD2

CDR3 protein: CASSAGRVLVETQYF
CDR3 DNA: TGTGCCAGCAGCGCCGGACGTGTCTTAGTCGAGACCCAGTACTTC
V gene: TRBV11-2
J gene: TRBJ2-5
clone size: -
D gene: -

CDR3 protein: CASSQGAEGLYEQYF
CDR3 DNA: TGCGCCAGCAGCCAAGGCGCGGAGGGTCTCTACGAGCAGTACTTC
V gene: TRBV4-3
J gene: TRBJ2-7
clone size: -
D gene: -

CDR3 protein: CASSLGGGTGGEKLFF
CDR3 DNA: TGTGCCAGCAGCTTAGGGGGCGGGACAGGAGGCGAAAAACTGTTTTTT
V gene: TRBV7-9
J gene: TRBJ1-4
clone size: -
D gene: TRBD1

CDR3 protein: CASSFLQETQYF
CDR3 DNA: TGTGCCAGCAGCTTCCTGCAAGAGACCCAGTACTTC
V gene: TRBV7-9
J gene: TRBJ2-5
clone size: -
D gene: -

CDR3 protein: CASSLVLGLVAEQYF
CDR3 DNA: TGTGCCAGCAGCTTAGTTTTGGGACTAGTCGCCGAGCAGTACTTC
V gene: TRBV7-9
J gene: TRBJ2-7
clone size: -
D gene: TRBD2

CDR3 protein: CASSPRDGTGELFF
CDR3 DNA: TGTGCCAGCAGTCCCAGGGATGGCACCGGGGAGCTGTTTTTT
V gene: TRBV11-3
J gene: TRBJ2-2
clone size: -
D gene: -

CDR3 protein: CASSNRDKNTEAFF
CDR3 DNA: TGTGCCAGTAGTAACCGGGACAAGAACACTGAAGCTTTCTTT
V gene: TRBV19
J gene: TRBJ1-1
clone size: -
D gene: -

CDR3 protein: CASSEGQGNFQPQHF
CDR3 DNA: TGTGCCAGCAGTGAAGGACAGGGGAATTTTCAGCCCCAGCATTTT
V gene: TRBV2
J gene: TRBJ1-5
clone size: -
D gene: TRBD1

CDR3 protein: CASSESFFRDTQETQYF
CDR3 DNA: TGTGCCAGCAGTGAGTCATTTTTCCGGGACACCCAAGAGACCCAGTACTTC
V gene: TRBV25-1
J gene: TRBJ2-5
clone size: -
D gene: -

CDR3 protein: CATRHSLFNDYGYTF
CDR3 DNA: TGTGCCACCAGACACTCCCTTTTTAACGACTATGGCTACACCTTC
V gene: TRBV19
J gene: TRBJ1-2
clone size: -
D gene: -

CDR3 protein: CASSDLVFRATGNTIYF
CDR3 DNA: TGTGCCAGCAGTGACCTCGTGTTTCGTGCCACTGGAAACACCATATATTTT
V gene: TRBV6-1
J gene: TRBJ1-3
clone size: -
D gene: -

CDR3 protein: CASSYSGPTDTQYF
CDR3 DNA: TGTGCCAGCAGTTACTCGGGACCCACAGATACGCAGTATTTT
V gene: TRBV6-5
J gene: TRBJ2-3
clone size: -
D gene: -

CDR3 protein: CASSFLSYEQYF
CDR3 DNA: TGTGCCAGCAGCTTCCTCTCCTACGAGCAGTACTTC
V gene: TRBV11-2
J gene: TRBJ2-7
clone size: -
D gene: -

CDR3 protein: CASSFSETGTQYF
CDR3 DNA: TGTGCCAGCAGTTTTTCAGAGACAGGTACGCAGTATTTT
V gene: TRBV28
J gene: TRBJ2-3
clone size: -
D gene: -

CDR3 protein: CASSQEGITQYF
CDR3 DNA: TGTGCCAGCAGCCAAGAAGGGATAACCCAGTACTTC
V gene: TRBV14
J gene: TRBJ2-5
clone size: -
D gene: -

CDR3 protein: CASSYSGGGGYEQYF
CDR3 DNA: TGTGCCAGCAGTTACTCGGGGGGGGGAGGTTACGAGCAGTACTTC
V gene: TRBV6-6
J gene: TRBJ2-7
clone size: -
D gene: TRBD2

CDR3 protein: CASTRRQVPYEQYF
CDR3 DNA: TGCGCCAGCACGAGGAGACAGGTCCCTTACGAGCAGTACTTC
V gene: TRBV10-1
J gene: TRBJ2-7
clone size: -
D gene: -

CDR3 protein: CASSWGDYIDSPLHF
CDR3 DNA: TGTGCCAGCAGCTGGGGAGACTATATTGATTCACCCCTCCACTTT
V gene: TRBV5-6
J gene: TRBJ1-6
clone size: -
D gene: -

CDR3 protein: CASSELRGVNTEAFF
CDR3 DNA: TGCGCCAGCAGTGAGCTAAGGGGGGTGAACACTGAAGCTTTCTTT
V gene: TRBV10-1
J gene: TRBJ1-1
clone size: once
D gene: -

CDR3 protein: CASRIAGVSNEQFF
CDR3 DNA: TGTGCCAGCAGAATAGCGGGAGTGTCCAATGAGCAGTTCTTC
V gene: TRBV6-5
J gene: TRBJ2-1
clone size: -
D gene: TRBD2

CDR3 protein: CASNLGNAGGEQYF
CDR3 DNA: TGTGCCAGCAACCTGGGTAATGCCGGTGGCGAGCAGTACTTC
V gene: TRBV9
J gene: TRBJ2-7
clone size: -
D gene: -

CDR3 protein: CASSEGWGTSALRYF
CDR3 DNA: TGTGCCAGCAGTGAAGGTTGGGGGACTAGCGCACTGCGGTACTTC
V gene: TRBV2
J gene: TRBJ2-7
clone size: once
D gene: TRBD2

CDR3 protein: CAWSDGFGYGYTF
CDR3 DNA: TGTGCCTGGAGTGACGGATTTGGGTATGGCTACACCTTC
V gene: TRBV30
J gene: TRBJ1-2
clone size: -
D gene: -